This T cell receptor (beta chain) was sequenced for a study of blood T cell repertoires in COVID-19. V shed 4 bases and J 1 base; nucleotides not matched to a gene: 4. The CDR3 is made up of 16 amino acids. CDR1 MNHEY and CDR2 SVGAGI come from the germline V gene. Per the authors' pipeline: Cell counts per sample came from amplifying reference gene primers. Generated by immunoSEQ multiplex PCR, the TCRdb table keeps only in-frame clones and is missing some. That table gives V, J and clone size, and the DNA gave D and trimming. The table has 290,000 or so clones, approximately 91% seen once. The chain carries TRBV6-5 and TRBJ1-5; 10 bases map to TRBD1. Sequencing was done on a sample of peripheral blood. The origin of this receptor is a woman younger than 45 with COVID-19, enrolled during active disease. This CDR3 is CASSSRQGASNQPQHF. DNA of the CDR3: TGTGCCAGCAGTTCTAGACAGGGGGCGAGCAATCAGCCCCAGCATTTT.